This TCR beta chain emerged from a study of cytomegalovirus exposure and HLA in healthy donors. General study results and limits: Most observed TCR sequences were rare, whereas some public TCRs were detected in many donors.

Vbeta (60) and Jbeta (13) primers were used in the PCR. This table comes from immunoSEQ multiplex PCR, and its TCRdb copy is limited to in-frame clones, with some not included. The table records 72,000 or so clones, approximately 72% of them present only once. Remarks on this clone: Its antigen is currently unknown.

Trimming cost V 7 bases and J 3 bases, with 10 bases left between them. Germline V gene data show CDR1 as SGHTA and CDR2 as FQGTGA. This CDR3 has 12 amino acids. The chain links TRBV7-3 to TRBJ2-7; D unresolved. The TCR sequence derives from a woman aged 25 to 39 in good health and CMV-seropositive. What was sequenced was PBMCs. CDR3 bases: TGTGCCAGCACCTCTCTAATCTACGAGCAGTACTTC. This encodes CASTSLIYEQYF.